This T cell receptor (beta chain) is from a study of OX40 agonist ivuxolimab in advanced cancers. About the research overall: Patients with prior anti-PD-1, anti-PD-L1 or anti-CTLA-4 therapy were eligible; less than 50% had some.

Concerning this clone: Its antigen is unidentified.

Study observations and caveats: Expanded clones were, on average, more numerous among CD8+ T cells than CD4+.

The J segment lost 6 bases and the V segment lost 6 bases, leaving 9 bases of the junction unmatched. The V gene's germline CDR1 is SEHNR and CDR2 FQNEAQ (reference sequence). The CDR3 extends over 15 amino acids. Assay used: immunoSEQ multiplex PCR; TCRdb lists only in-frame clones, some missing. Of about 46,000 clones in the sample, nearly 80% were seen once. The chain is built from TRBV7-9 and TRBJ2-2; TRBD1 matches at 8 bases. The source is an adult with an advanced solid tumor such as melanoma, head and neck, liver or kidney cancer. The sample here was CD4+ or CD8+ T cells sorted from blood, taken in a trial of the OX40 agonist ivuxolimab. CDR3 sequence: CASSRWTGRAGELFF. The DNA of the CDR3 is TGTGCCAGCAGTCGTTGGACAGGGCGAGCCGGGGAGCTGTTTTTT.